The 15 T cell receptor beta chains in this list originate from one sample, sequenced in a study of naive and memory T cell subsets. Ligated cDNA underwent four rounds of PCR with nested alpha and beta constant region primers and SP2. TCRdb processed the UMI-ligation and nested PCR reads anew with MiXCR; each CDR3 protein has one entry. The sample includes tens of thousands of distinct CDR3 sequences, approximately 11% of them seen just once. Sample treatment: skin biopsy from PPD injection site in Mantoux-positive individual. The library had UMIs added by 3' ligation of an oligonucleotide to TCR cDNA. The sample in question was skin, obtained from a tuberculin skin test site. These receptors were taken from an adult in good health.

The V gene is TRBV29-1, the J gene TRBJ2-1; weak D call: TRBD2 (6 bases). Trimming took 5 bases from V and 12 from J, leaving 20 bases between them. This CDR3 spans 13 amino acids. Germline V gives CDR1 SQVTM, CDR2 ANQGSEA. CDR3 coding DNA: TGCAGCGTTTATTCGCCCAGGAGGGAGTCGCAGTTCTTC. Encoded protein: CSVYSPRRESQFF.

This chain links TRBV2 with TRBJ1-3, with D unresolved. CDR3 length equals 12 residues. Germline V gene lookup returns CDR1 SNHLY and CDR2 FYNNEI. V lost 5 bases, J lost 4 bases, and 6 bases lay in between. CDR3 DNA: TGTGCCAGCAGTTTACAGGGAAACACCATATATTTT. Amino acids: CASSLQGNTIYF.

The table lists this clonotype with a few counts. This chain uses TRBV29-1 with TRBJ2-1, with D perhaps assigned TRBD1 or TRBD2 (5 bases each). This CDR3 has 13 amino acids. V was trimmed by 3 bases and J by 7 bases, leaving 13 bases between them. Looked up from germline, CDR1 is SQVTM and CDR2 is ANQGSEA. Here the CDR3 reads CSVERDPPNEQFF. CDR3 sequence (DNA): TGCAGCGTTGAGAGGGACCCTCCGAATGAGCAGTTCTTC.

This clonotype was counted only a few times. V usage is TRBV7-2 and J usage is TRBJ2-3, with 9 bases matching TRBD1. The germline gives CDR1 SGHTA, CDR2 FQGNSA. The length of the CDR3 is 18 residues. The V segment lost 4 bases and the J segment 0 bases; nucleotides outside the gene matches: 11. CDR3 sequence reads: CASSSYGTGTFSTDTQYF. CDR3 nucleotides: TGTGCCAGCAGCTCCTACGGGACAGGGACCTTTAGCACAGATACGCAGTATTTT.

This clonotype turned up a few times. The gene calls are TRBV21-1 and TRBJ2-3; the D segment call TRBD2 is taken from the table without a DNA check. TRBV21-1 is an annotated pseudogene. The CDR3 runs to 18 residues. The CDR3 protein is CASSTPREGGGPSDTQYF. CDR3 bases: TGTGCCAGCAGCACACCGAGGGAAGGGGGAGGGCCCTCAGATACGCAGTATTTT.

This clonotype was recorded many times. The CDR3 DNA follows: TGTGCCAGCAGCTTTTACACCGGGGAGCTGTTTTTT. It codes for CASSFYTGELFF. This rearrangement joins TRBV7-2 to TRBJ2-2; D gene unclear. Germline V gene data show CDR1 as SGHTA and CDR2 as FQGNSA. V lost 3 bases, J lost 3 bases, and 2 bases lay in between. The CDR3 has 12 amino acids.

The chain uses TRBV4-2 and TRBJ1-1; a weak D match, TRBD1 (6 bases). The CDR3 loop spans 14 amino acids. CDR1 and CDR2 (germline): LGHNA, YNFKEQ. The V and J ends lost 1 base and 7 bases respectively, with 13 bases between them. CDR3 sequence: CASSQGGAGVEAFF. CDR3 DNA sequence: TGTGCCAGCAGCCAAGGGGGGGCAGGGGTTGAAGCTTTCTTT.

This clonotype was found a few times. The chain combines TRBV29-1 with TRBJ1-1, with 9 bases that match TRBD1. The CDR3 sequence is 12 residues long. The V segment lost 6 bases and the J segment 5 bases; nucleotides outside the gene matches: 4. Germline-derived CDR1 and CDR2 are SQVTM and ANQGSEA. The CDR3 nucleotides are TGCAGCGTCCGGACAGGGGAAACTGAAGCTTTCTTT. Residues: CSVRTGETEAFF.

This clonotype was found many times. The CDR3 region is CASQGQFGEKLFF. DNA for the CDR3: TGTGCCAGCCAAGGACAGTTCGGTGAAAAACTGTTTTTT. The chain joins TRBV18 to TRBJ1-4; maybe TRBD1 (6 bases). The germline V and J ends were trimmed by 8 bases and 7 bases, with 14 bases remaining between them. The germline V gene has CDR1 KGHSH and CDR2 LQKENI. This CDR3 has 13 amino acids.

There are many counts of this clonotype. The gene calls are TRBV27 and TRBJ2-7; D unclear. The germline V gene has CDR1 MNHEY and CDR2 SMNVEV (reference sequence). This CDR3 comprises 12 residues. Trimming cost V 6 bases and J 0 bases, with 6 bases left between them. The CDR3 protein is CASRPNSYEQYF. CDR3 nucleotide sequence: TGTGCCAGCAGACCTAACTCCTACGAGCAGTACTTC.

This clonotype was counted many times. The chain has TRBV6-4 and TRBJ1-2; TRBD1 might be the D (5 bases). Trimming took off 8 bases at V and 2 bases at J, with 27 bases between the two ends. Germline V gene data show CDR1 as MRHNA and CDR2 as SNTAGT. This CDR3 has 18 residues. The CDR3 sequence is CASPREGTHKTDNYGYTF. CDR3 sequence (DNA): TGTGCCAGCCCCCGAGAGGGGACCCATAAAACTGACAACTATGGCTACACCTTC.

This clonotype came up many times. This chain joins TRBV24-1 and TRBJ2-3, with TRBD2 matching over 8 bases. Germline CDR1 KGHDR, CDR2 SFDVKD. V shed 0 bases, J shed 1 base, and the junction held 8 bases outside the gene matches. This CDR3 comprises 18 residues. Here the CDR3 reads CATSDLERSAGGTDTQYF. The CDR3 coding sequence is TGTGCCACCAGTGATTTGGAGCGGTCAGCGGGGGGCACAGATACGCAGTATTTT.

The rearrangement joins TRBV29-1 to TRBJ1-2; D might be TRBD1 (5 bases). Germline V gene data show CDR1 as SQVTM and CDR2 as ANQGSEA. This CDR3 region has 12 residues. Trimming shortened V by 0 bases and J by 12 bases, and 14 bases separated the two germline ends. The CDR3 sequence: CSVEDSGGGDTF. The CDR3 coding sequence is TGCAGCGTTGAAGATTCTGGGGGAGGCGACACCTTC.

This clonotype turned up a few times. The CDR3 sequence is CASSSWTSGIPTGETQYF. CDR3 coding DNA: TGCGCCAGCAGCTCCTGGACTAGCGGGATCCCAACGGGAGAGACCCAGTACTTC. The chain has TRBV5-1 and TRBJ2-5; 12 positions agree with TRBD2. The germline V gene encodes CDR1 SGHRS and CDR2 YFSETQ. The CDR3 spans 18 residues. The J segment lost 4 bases and the V segment lost 3 bases, leaving 13 bases of the junction unmatched.

This clonotype has ten or more counts. The rearrangement uses TRBV12-5 and TRBJ2-1; D uncertain. The V and J ends lost 0 bases and 9 bases respectively, with 21 bases between them. This CDR3 is 17 amino acids long. The germline gives CDR1 LGHNT, CDR2 FRNRAP. CDR3 in amino acids: CASGLVLWGLVFSEQFF. The CDR3 DNA follows: TGTGCTAGTGGTTTGGTACTTTGGGGTTTGGTCTTCTCTGAGCAGTTCTTC.